This TCR beta chain appears in the sequencing data of a study of long-term antiretroviral therapy in people with HIV. Version v3.0 of the immunoSEQ assay ran at survey level. Sequencing was intended to reach about 35,000-55,000 T-cell genomes per sample. Method: immunoSEQ multiplex PCR; TCRdb's copy keeps in-frame clones and lacks some. The sample holds 15,000 to 20,000 clones, 79% seen once. Whole-study findings and limits: Among HIV repertoires, CDR3 length ranges were narrower than those of controls.

This clone has a single count. Its target is not known. The CDR3 runs 15 residues. Germline CDR1 reads KGHSH; CDR2 reads LQKENI. J lost 1 base, V lost 2 bases, and 4 bases had no gene match. Treatment for all HIV-infected participants took place in the United States. The clonotype comes from a man aged 25-40 years with HIV. J is TRBJ2-5 and V is TRBV18; 7 bases match TRBD2. The specimen was unsorted PBMCs, collected at the start of antiretroviral therapy. The CDR3 bases are TGTGCCAGCTCACCAGGGAGGGGTCTCCAAGAGACCCAGTACTTC. Amino acids: CASSPGRGLQETQYF.